The 13 T cell receptor beta chains in this list originate from one sample, sequenced in a study of T cell clones after liver transplantation. Generated by immunoSEQ multiplex PCR, the TCRdb table keeps only in-frame clones and is missing some. The table records 70,000 or so clones, about 92% of them present only once. Sequenced here: CD4+ T cells from blood, sampled approximately 25 months after liver transplant. Receptors originate from a human patient who received a liver transplant. Some T cells may arise from the graft donor.

The rearrangement links TRBV7-3 to TRBJ2-5, with TRBD2 matching over 10 bases. In germline, CDR1 is SGHTA, CDR2 FQGTGA. V lost 1 base and J lost 4; bases outside the gene matches: 12. The CDR3 spans 18 residues. The CDR3 DNA follows: TGTGCCAGCAGCTTAATGCCCTTGAGCGGGAGGGCCAGAGAGACCCAGTACTTC. Protein product: CASSLMPLSGRARETQYF.

This chain links TRBV5-1 with TRBJ1-4; 7 bases line up with TRBD1. This CDR3 region has 14 residues. CDR1 and CDR2 (germline): SGHRS, YFSETQ. With V trimmed by 3 bases and J by 4 bases, 3 bases remained unmatched. In nucleotides, the CDR3 is TGCGCCAGCAGCTGGGGACAGCTTAATGAAAAACTGTTTTTT. The encoded protein is CASSWGQLNEKLFF.

The chain uses TRBV25-1 and TRBJ2-5; 8 bases agree with TRBD2. The tail of the sequence fits TRBJ2-7 better, so the J call may be wrong. The germline CDR1 and CDR2 sequences are MGHDK and SYGVNS. CDR3 size: 16 residues. The CDR3 is CASSEFGTSLTYEQYF. The CDR3 DNA sequence: TGTGCCAGCAGTGAATTTGGGACTAGTTTAACCTACGAGCAGTACTTC.

The CDR3 DNA reads as TGTGCCAGCTCTCAGGGGACTAGCGCCTACGAGCAGTACTTC. Its protein product is CASSQGTSAYEQYF. The V and J genes are TRBV6-5 and TRBJ2-7, with 10 bases matching TRBD2. The CDR3 is 14 amino acids. J was trimmed by 2 bases and V by 8 bases; bases with no gene match: 6. Germline V gene sequence: CDR1 MNHEY, CDR2 SVGAGI.

This clone occurred once. V is TRBV28 and J is TRBJ1-2; 7 bases are shared with TRBD1. The germline V gene encodes CDR1 MDHEN and CDR2 SYDVKM. The CDR3 is made up of 12 amino acids. Unmatched junction bases numbered 6, after V lost 10 bases and J lost 4 bases. CDR3 in amino acids: CATETGIYGYTF. DNA of the CDR3: TGTGCCACCGAGACAGGGATCTATGGCTACACCTTC.

The chain employs TRBV7-3 and TRBJ2-3; D possibly corresponds to TRBD2 (6 bases). Germline V lookup: CDR1 SGHTA, CDR2 FQGTGA. The CDR3 is 16 amino acids. The V gene lost 2 bases and the J gene lost 4 bases, with 16 bases spanning the gap. As DNA, the CDR3 is TGTGCCAGCAGCTTATTCGGGGGAAGGGGCGCAGATACGCAGTATTTT. Its protein is CASSLFGGRGADTQYF.

The V gene is TRBV5-4, the J gene TRBJ2-7; 7 bases agree with TRBD1. J was trimmed by 2 bases and V by 4 bases; bases with no gene match: 3. CDR3 length: 13 residues. The V gene's germline CDR1 is SGHNT and CDR2 YYREEE (reference sequence). The CDR3: CASSPGTAYEQYF. CDR3 bases: TGTGCCAGCAGCCCCGGGACAGCCTACGAGCAGTACTTC. The whole variable domain, remainder taken from reference TRBV5-4 and TRBJ2-7, is ETGVTQSPTHLIKTRGQQVTLRCSSQSGHNTVSWYQQALGQGPQFIFQYYREEENGRGNFPPRFSGLQFPNYSSELNVNALELDDSALYLCASSPGTAYEQYFGPGTRLTVT.

The V and J genes are TRBV5-1 and TRBJ2-5; 8 bases match TRBD1. The CDR3 is 14 amino acids. Per germline, CDR1 SGHRS and CDR2 YFSETQ. Trimming cost V 5 bases and J 3 bases; bases outside gene matches: 6. The DNA of the CDR3 is TGCGCCAGCAGGACTGACAGGGGAGAAGAGACCCAGTACTTC. Encoded protein: CASRTDRGEETQYF. The variable domain in full, with the rest retrieved from reference TRBV5-1 and TRBJ2-5, is KAGVTQTPRYLIKTRGQQVTLSCSPISGHRSVSWYQQTPGQGLQFLFEYFSETQRNKGNFPGRFSGRQFSNSRSEMNVSTLELGDSALYLCASRTDRGEETQYFGPGTRLLVL.

This chain joins TRBV5-1 and TRBJ2-4, with 12 bases fitting TRBD2. CDR3 length: 16 residues. Trimming at V came to 3 bases and at J to 0 bases, leaving 1 base not matched to a gene. In germline, CDR1 is SGHRS, CDR2 YFSETQ. The CDR3 sequence: CASSWTSGEAKNIQYF. DNA for the CDR3: TGCGCCAGCAGCTGGACTAGCGGGGAAGCCAAAAACATTCAGTACTTC.

This sequence joins TRBV25-1 and TRBJ2-5; TRBD1 matches at 8 bases. CDR3 size: 14 residues. Looked up from germline, CDR1 is MGHDK and CDR2 is SYGVNS. V lost 2 bases, J lost 5 bases, and 4 bases stayed unmatched. The CDR3 DNA follows: TGTGCCAGCAGTGAACCCAGGGGGCGGGAGACCCAGTACTTC. It specifies CASSEPRGRETQYF.

The DNA of the CDR3 is TGTGCCAGCAGCCGAAGCGGGAGGGCCGCCTACGAGCAGTACTTC. Amino acids: CASSRSGRAAYEQYF. The chain has TRBV5-6 and TRBJ2-7, with 10 bases fitting TRBD2. The germline V gene encodes CDR1 SGHDT and CDR2 YYEEEE. V lost 4 bases, J lost 2 bases, and 6 bases stayed unmatched. This CDR3 region has 15 residues. Together with reference TRBV5-6 and TRBJ2-7, the CDR3 gives the full variable domain: DAGVTQSPTHLIKTRGQQVTLRCSPKSGHDTVSWYQQALGQGPQFIFQYYEEEERQRGNFPDRFSGHQFPNYSSELNVNALLLGDSALYLCASSRSGRAAYEQYFGPGTRLTVT.

The chain couples TRBV28 to TRBJ1-4, with 7 bases matching TRBD1. CDR3 size: 16 residues. The V gene end was trimmed by 6 bases and the J gene end by 1 base; junction bases not matched to a gene: 8. Looked up from germline, CDR1 is MDHEN and CDR2 is SYDVKM. CDR3 loop: CASRHTGTVTNEKLFF. Here the CDR3 DNA reads TGTGCCAGCAGACATACCGGGACAGTAACTAATGAAAAACTGTTTTTT. Variable domain in full (rest from reference TRBV28 and TRBJ1-4): DVKVTQSSRYLVKRTGEKVFLECVQDMDHENMFWYRQDPGLGLRLIYFSYDVKMKEKGDIPEGYSVSREKKERFSLILESASTNQTSMYLCASRHTGTVTNEKLFFGSGTQLSVL.

The genes are TRBV4-2 and TRBJ1-2; a weak D match, TRBD1 (5 bases). CDR3 size: 16 residues. V was pared by 1 base and J by 8 bases, with 20 bases between. The germline CDR1 and CDR2 sequences are LGHNA and YNFKEQ. CDR3 protein: CASSQVTGQIGEGYTF. The CDR3 nucleotides read TGTGCCAGCAGCCAAGTTACGGGGCAGATCGGAGAAGGCTACACCTTC.